The entry that follows covers one TCR beta chain sequence. No antigen is known for it. V was shortened by 7 bases and J by 4 bases, with 16 bases between the two germline ends. The CDR3 is 14 amino acids. The V gene's germline CDR1 is ENHRY and CDR2 SYGVKD. The source of the sample is a study of regulatory T cells in long-lasting Graves disease. Broader study findings: Persistent cases favored TRBV28, TRBJ1-2 and TRBJ2-5. Relative to newly diagnosed Graves' patients, persistent ones had lower TCR diversity. Thyroid tissue went unstudied; only peripheral blood was examined.

Time point here: persistent/refractory GD, antithyroid drugs over 5 years with positive TRAb. The authors made the TCR library using RNA they extracted from PBMCs. Arm-PCR with iRepertoire HTBI primers amplified the CDR3 regions for these TCR beta libraries. In the authors' workflow: Taken together, the samples had fewer than 70 TRBV and 14 TRBJ segments identified. TCRdb re-called the multiplex PCR reads through MiXCR, storing one row per CDR3 protein. None of the V and J calls come from the authors' own analysis; TCRdb made them. The sample holds roughly 700,000 distinct CDR3 sequences; about 30% are singletons and the top ten take roughly 41%.

Sequencing used peripheral blood mononuclear cells (PBMCs), obtained when the disease was refractory, from a patient treated with antithyroid drugs. The clonotype comes from a female donor with Graves disease. The J gene is TRBJ1-1, the V gene TRBV10-3; a possible D gene is TRBD1 (5 bases). The DNA for the CDR3 is TGTGCCATCAAGAGTAGGGGCGAAAGCACTGAAGCTTTCTTT. Its translation is CAIKSRGESTEAFF.